Presented here are 2 T cell receptor beta chains from one specimen sequenced in a study of blood T cell repertoires in COVID-19. Data came from immunoSEQ multiplex PCR; TCRdb stores just in-frame clones and leaves some out. The sample lists about 270,000 clones; about 90% were seen once. What was sequenced was peripheral blood. The receptors were gathered from a young woman with COVID-19, enrolled during active disease.

The V and J genes are TRBV11-2 and TRBJ2-1; the D is unclear. Germline assignment: CDR1 SGHAT and CDR2 FQNNGV. Trimming left V 6 bases short and J 0 bases short, with 12 bases between. The CDR3 is made up of 15 amino acids. Here the CDR3 reads CASRHSLSSYNEQFF. CDR3 coding DNA: TGTGCCAGCAGACATAGCCTTAGCTCCTACAATGAGCAGTTCTTC.

The V and J genes are TRBV5-1 and TRBJ2-5, with TRBD1 matching over 7 bases. Unmatched junction bases numbered 4, after V lost 4 bases and J lost 1 base. The CDR3 spans 14 residues. The germline V gene has CDR1 SGHRS and CDR2 YFSETQ. CDR3 amino acids: CASSPGTVQETQYF. DNA for the CDR3: TGCGCCAGCAGCCCCGGGACAGTCCAAGAGACCCAGTACTTC.